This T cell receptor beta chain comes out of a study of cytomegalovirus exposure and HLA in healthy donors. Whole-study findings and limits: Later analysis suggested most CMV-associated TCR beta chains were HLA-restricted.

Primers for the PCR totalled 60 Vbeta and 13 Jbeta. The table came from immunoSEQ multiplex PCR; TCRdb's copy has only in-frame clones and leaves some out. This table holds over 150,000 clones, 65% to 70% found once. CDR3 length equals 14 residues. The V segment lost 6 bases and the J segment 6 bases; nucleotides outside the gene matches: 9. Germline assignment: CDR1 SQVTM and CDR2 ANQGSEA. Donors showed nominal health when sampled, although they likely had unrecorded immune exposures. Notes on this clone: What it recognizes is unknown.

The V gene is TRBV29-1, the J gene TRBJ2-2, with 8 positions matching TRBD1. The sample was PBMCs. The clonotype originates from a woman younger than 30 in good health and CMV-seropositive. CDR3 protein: CSVVTGDRPGELFF. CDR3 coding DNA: TGCAGCGTAGTGACAGGGGATCGGCCCGGGGAGCTGTTTTTT.